Sequencing of this T cell receptor (beta chain) was carried out in a study of blood T cell repertoires in COVID-19. The overall study: Before being deemed recovered, Cohort 3 donors had two negative PCRs, clearance, or symptom resolution. Acute and convalescent COVID-19 samples came from the United States, Italy and Spain.

Participant age was about 18 to 95 years, and participants resided in approximately 25 US areas. How the authors handled the data: Reference gene primer amplification gave nucleated cell count estimates. TCRdb's table, derived via immunoSEQ multiplex PCR, lists solely in-frame clones and lacks some. Clone size and the V and J calls come from that table; the DNA yielded D and trimming. The sample holds 200,000 to 250,000 clones, approximately 87% seen once. CDR3 size: 18 residues. Germline assignment: CDR1 SGDLS and CDR2 YYNGEE. The V end lost 3 bases, the J end lost 0 bases, and 19 bases lay between the germline ends.

Sample: PBMCs or T cells enriched from blood (not recorded which). The chain is built from TRBV9 and TRBJ1-5; no firm D call. The clonotype originates from a woman aged 50 to 65 in a cohort exposed to, infected with or recovered from COVID-19 (not recorded which). The chain's CDR3 is CASSAPGGELSSNQPQHF. Here the CDR3 DNA reads TGTGCCAGCAGCGCGCCAGGAGGAGAGTTGTCTAGCAATCAGCCCCAGCATTTT.